A selection of T cell receptor beta chains follows, all from one sample in a study of shared clonotypes between healthy human individuals. Repertoires were generated with immunoSEQ multiplex PCR, while TCRdb's copy carries only in-frame clones and drops some. The sample holds 2 million to 3 million clones, 90% to 95% seen once. Material: naive CD4+ T cells from PBMCs. The receptors derive from a man younger than 30 in good health. Some clones in this sample may be carry-over from other donors' samples. Each CDR3 is given without its conserved first and last residue. Each record gives: J gene, V gene, clone size, CDR3 protein. The size of a clone is reported for some rows only, either as once, few or many, or as a class for expanded clones.

>TRBJ2-3|TRBV6-4|NA
ASSDWAADTQY
>TRBJ2-7|TRBV4-3|NA
ASSHPGTSGRPPSYEQY
>TRBJ2-7|TRBV2|NA
ASTPGLPYEQY
>TRBJ1-1|TRBV6-5|NA
ASRPGPTDTEAF
>TRBJ2-2|TRBV9|once
ASSVVDGGSTGELF
>TRBJ2-5|TRBV5-4|NA
ASSYPGAIGETQY
>TRBJ2-3|TRBV5-5|NA
ASSSLASTDTQY
>TRBJ2-7|TRBV6-1|NA
ASSDKRTYEQY
>TRBJ2-5|TRBV28|NA
ASSPTSGGGIRETQY
>TRBJ2-7|TRBV28|once
ASRGLVTYEQY
>TRBJ2-7|TRBV6-5|NA
ASSYSSGQSYEQY
>TRBJ2-5|TRBV6-5|NA
ASSYLDRIGTQY
>TRBJ2-1|TRBV29-1|NA
SALKGRNEQF
>TRBJ2-2|TRBV5-4|NA
ASSHTLFASGNTGELF
>TRBJ2-1|TRBV5-1|NA
ASSFDGRTSYINEQF
>TRBJ1-4|TRBV11-2|NA
ASSLRVQRGHNEKLF
>TRBJ2-1|TRBV5-4|NA
ASSLGSGGNYNEQF
>TRBJ2-7|TRBV7-8|NA
ASSRTPNLEQY
>TRBJ1-3|TRBV5-1|NA
ASSPGRDSSGNTIY
>TRBJ2-2|TRBV7-9|NA
ASSLFPGSCF
>TRBJ1-1|TRBV2|NA
ASRWEGLNTEAF
>TRBJ2-3|TRBV7-9|NA
ASSLVAADTQY
>TRBJ1-5|TRBV30|NA
AWSVKGGGGNQPQH
>TRBJ2-7|TRBV6-6|NA
ASSYSKIEQY
>TRBJ2-1|TRBV7-2|NA
ASSLGLAGYNEQF
>TRBJ2-1|TRBV27|NA
ASSLGQGSYNEQF
>TRBJ2-1|TRBV5-8|NA
ASTQSAYNEQF
>TRBJ1-1|TRBV6-6|NA
ASSEDSDEAF
>TRBJ2-7|TRBV5-1|NA
ASSLDGVEQY
>TRBJ2-3|TRBV13|NA
ASSTMGDTQY
>TRBJ2-7|TRBV6-6|NA
ASSLSSYGGEQY
>TRBJ1-1|TRBV19|NA
ASSPTPQGARTEAF
>TRBJ2-3|TRBV6-5|NA
ASSYSTGKANTQY
>TRBJ2-7|TRBV4-1|NA
ASSPLRGTGIYEQY
>TRBJ1-2|TRBV7-2|NA
ASSLALPGQGASNYGYT
>TRBJ1-5|TRBV19|NA
ASRSGQSLSPQH
>TRBJ2-7|TRBV15|NA
ATSRDASGSYEQY
>TRBJ2-5|TRBV25-1|NA
ASSEFLLAGASGETQY
>TRBJ2-1|TRBV7-3|NA
ASSLKAENEQF
>TRBJ2-5|TRBV11-3|NA
ASSLGVRETQY
>TRBJ2-1|TRBV11-2|NA
ASSFQTSSREQF
>TRBJ2-3|TRBV5-1|NA
ASSLGAIAGASDTQY
>TRBJ1-2|TRBV25-1|once
ASLGQGIANYGYT
>TRBJ1-1|TRBV18|NA
ASSLAGSPGTEAF
>TRBJ2-3|TRBV6-6|NA
ASSRTGAGTQY
>TRBJ2-1|TRBV7-3|NA
ASSPSSYNEQF
>TRBJ2-6|TRBV7-2|NA
ASSSSGPGV
>TRBJ2-7|TRBV4-2|NA
ASSRTSGRAREQY
>TRBJ2-7|TRBV21-1|NA
ASSKFRNGYEQY
>TRBJ1-4|TRBV18|NA
ASSPTATNEKLF
>TRBJ2-7|TRBV19|NA
ASGRQGRSYEQY
>TRBJ1-5|TRBV6-5|NA
ASSTGGGMPQH
>TRBJ2-7|TRBV2|NA
ASSDFRSLKKEQY
>TRBJ2-6|TRBV5-1|NA
ASSYDDRGANVLT
>TRBJ2-5|TRBV4-2|NA
ASSRNQETQY
>TRBJ1-5|TRBV2|few
ASSEIVGTQNQPQH
>TRBJ2-1|TRBV19|NA
ASSVATGDNEQF
>TRBJ2-5|TRBV2|NA
ASTPQETQY
>TRBJ2-7|TRBV6-5|once
ASSYSVMGVQY
>TRBJ2-3|TRBV5-4|NA
ASSNRLAGLTDTQY